The 7 T cell receptor beta chains given below trace back to one sample, sequenced in a study of blood T cell repertoires in COVID-19. Here immunoSEQ multiplex PCR was the method, and the copy in TCRdb shows in-frame clones only, minus some. The data hold under 350,000 clones, with roughly 85% observed a single time. Sequenced sample: peripheral blood. These receptors all come from a woman in her 50s who had recovered from COVID-19.

The chain links TRBV10-1 to TRBJ2-5; 10 bases line up with TRBD2. The CDR3 contains 15 residues. J was trimmed by 3 bases and V by 8 bases; bases with no gene match: 9. From germline, CDR1 is WNHNN and CDR2 SYGVQD (reference sequence). CDR3 sequence (DNA): TGCGCCAGCGAAACGGGACTAGCGAAGGAAGAGACCCAGTACTTC. Translating it yields CASETGLAKEETQYF.

The rearrangement joins TRBV5-1 to TRBJ2-7, with TRBD2 identical over 8 bases. Looked up from germline, CDR1 is SGHRS and CDR2 is YFSETQ. This CDR3 comprises 15 residues. The ends lost 0 bases at V and 3 bases at J; junction bases unmatched: 5. Here the CDR3 reads CASSLGASGLYEQYF. As DNA, the CDR3 is TGCGCCAGCAGCTTGGGGGCTAGCGGGCTCTACGAGCAGTACTTC.

With respect to this clone: Other nucleotide sequences from this sample produce the same CDR3. The V gene is TRBV18, the J gene TRBJ2-7, with 7 bases identical to TRBD1. Germline loops: CDR1 KGHSH, CDR2 LQKENI. The CDR3 runs to 14 residues. With V trimmed by 2 bases and J by 2 bases, 3 bases remained unmatched. The CDR3 DNA is TGTGCCAGCTCACCAGGGCAGGGGGCCTACGAGCAGTACTTC. Its protein product is CASSPGQGAYEQYF.

V gene TRBV7-9 combines with J gene TRBJ2-2; 10 bases agree with TRBD2. Germline trimming cut 5 bases from V and 7 bases from J; bases unmatched to any gene: 4. CDR1 is SEHNR and CDR2 is FQNEAQ in the germline V gene (reference sequence). The CDR3 extends over 14 amino acids. The CDR3 spells CASSARLAGGELFF. The CDR3 DNA is TGTGCCAGCAGCGCCCGACTAGCGGGCGGGGAGCTGTTTTTT.

The V and J genes are TRBV4-2 and TRBJ2-7; 7 bases map to TRBD1. Germline V gene data show CDR1 as LGHNA and CDR2 as YNFKEQ. J gave up 2 bases and V 5 bases, and 9 bases lay outside the gene matches. The CDR3 loop spans 15 amino acids. This CDR3 reads CASSNNDRDPYEQYF. The CDR3 nucleotides read TGTGCCAGCAGCAACAATGACAGGGATCCCTACGAGCAGTACTTC.

This clone occurred a few times. This chain connects TRBV27 to TRBJ2-7; D is unclear. The CDR3 spans 13 residues. Germline V gene lookup returns CDR1 MNHEY and CDR2 SMNVEV (reference sequence). V gave up 0 bases and J gave up 3 bases, with 6 bases separating them. DNA for the CDR3: TGTGCCAGCAGTTTATCAGAGGACTACGAGCAGTACTTC. The encoded protein is CASSLSEDYEQYF.

CDR3 sequence reads: CASSFTLGWGLDTQYF. DNA for the CDR3: TGTGCCAGCAGTTTTACCTTGGGATGGGGCCTAGATACGCAGTATTTT. This sequence joins TRBV28 and TRBJ2-3; possible D gene TRBD1, 5 bases. V was trimmed by 3 bases and J by 5 bases, leaving 18 bases between them. The CDR3 is 16 residues long. CDR1 is MDHEN, CDR2 SYDVKM, per germline.